A selection of T cell receptor beta chains follows, all from one sample in a study of cytomegalovirus exposure and HLA in healthy donors. Assay used: immunoSEQ multiplex PCR; TCRdb lists only in-frame clones, some missing. In the table there are about 150,000 clones, roughly 85% of which are singletons. The sample taken for sequencing was PBMCs. The receptors here all came from a woman younger than 45 in good health and CMV-seronegative. The CDR3 runs from the conserved cysteine through the conserved F or W. D genes are given only for firm matches. Clone size appears in some rows only: once, few, many, or a class for an expanded clone.

j_call | clone_size | cdr3_length | d_call | v_call | cdr3_nt | cdr3_aa
TRBJ1-1 | . | 16 | TRBD1 | TRBV7-9 | TGTGCCAGCAGCTCCCATTCCACAGGGGGCGCTTCTGAAGCTTTCTTT | CASSSHSTGGASEAFF
TRBJ1-2 | . | 14 | . | TRBV29-1 | TGCAGCGCGAGACAAAGGGGTAACGGCTATGGCTACACCTTC | CSARQRGNGYGYTF
TRBJ2-7 | few | 14 | TRBD1 | TRBV6-5 | TGTGCCATCGAATACAGGGGGCGTAAGGACGAGCAGTACTTC | CAIEYRGRKDEQYF
TRBJ1-2 | . | 13 | . | TRBV6-5 | TGTGCCAGCAGTTACTCTACGAGTTATGGCTACACCTTC | CASSYSTSYGYTF
TRBJ2-7 | . | 15 | TRBD1 | TRBV7-8 | TGTGCCAGCAGCTTACTCCGGACAGGGGGCCACGAGCAGTACTTC | CASSLLRTGGHEQYF
TRBJ2-7 | . | 18 | TRBD1 | TRBV19 | TGTGCCAGTAGTAGGGGGACAGGGGCTTCGAAGAGCTCCTACGAGCAGTACTTC | CASSRGTGASKSSYEQYF
TRBJ1-6 | . | 15 | TRBD1 | TRBV4-3 | TGCGCCAGCAGCCAAGGACAGGGTGGGAATTCACCCTTCCACTTT | CASSQGQGGNSPFHF
TRBJ2-7 | . | 14 | . | TRBV19 | TGTGCCAGTAGTACAACGGGGGAGACCTACGAGCAGTACTTC | CASSTTGETYEQYF
TRBJ1-6 | . | 16 | TRBD1 | TRBV19 | TGTGCCAGTAGTGCCTACTCCGGGACAGTTAATTCACCCCTCCACTTT | CASSAYSGTVNSPLHF
TRBJ2-2 | . | 13 | . | TRBV6-5 | TGTGCCAGCAGATCAAGGGGCACCGGGGAGCTGTTTTTT | CASRSRGTGELFF
TRBJ1-5 | . | 14 | TRBD1 | TRBV29-1 | TGCAGCGTACCCCGGGACAGGGTTATTCAGCCCCAGCATTTT | CSVPRDRVIQPQHF
TRBJ2-2 | . | 15 | TRBD1 | TRBV2 | TGTGCCAGCAGTTCCGACAGGGGGGGCACCGGGGAGCTGTTTTTT | CASSSDRGGTGELFF
TRBJ2-7 | . | 15 | TRBD1 | TRBV7-6 | TGTGCCAGCAGCCCCTACCCGGACAGGGGCTACGAGCAGTACTTC | CASSPYPDRGYEQYF
TRBJ2-5 | . | 15 | TRBD2 | TRBV7-3 | TGTGCCAGCGCGCTCTGGGCGGGGGATCAGGAGACCCAGTACTTC | CASALWAGDQETQYF
TRBJ2-7 | . | 15 | TRBD1 | TRBV10-3 | TGTGCCATCAGTGAGTCAGCCGGGACAGGCGACGAGCAGTACTTC | CAISESAGTGDEQYF
TRBJ1-1 | . | 15 | . | TRBV19 | TGTGCCAGTAGTCTCGGGACTCTTGGGGACACTGAAGCTTTCTTT | CASSLGTLGDTEAFF
TRBJ2-1 | . | 15 | TRBD1 | TRBV6-5 | TGTGCCAGCAGTAAGTCGGGACAGCTATACAATGAGCAGTTCTTC | CASSKSGQLYNEQFF
TRBJ1-5 | . | 14 | . | TRBV21-1 | TGTGCCAGCAGCCTGACAGGCCCCAATCAGCCCCAGCATTTT | CASSLTGPNQPQHF
TRBJ2-6 | . | 15 | TRBD1 | TRBV10-2 | TGCGCCAGCAGGACAGGGGGCTCTGGGGCCAACGTCCTGACTTTC | CASRTGGSGANVLTF
TRBJ2-3 | once | 15 | . | TRBV5-1 | TGCGCCAGCAGCTTGGATGGCCCCAGCACAGATACGCAGTATTTT | CASSLDGPSTDTQYF
TRBJ2-7 | . | 16 | . | TRBV6-6 | TGTGCCAGCAGTTACTTTCCATCCAACCAGGGGTACGAGCAGTACTTC | CASSYFPSNQGYEQYF
TRBJ2-3 | . | 14 | . | TRBV5-1 | TGCGCCAGCAGCTTGGAAACGGCGGGTGATACGCAGTATTTT | CASSLETAGDTQYF
TRBJ2-7 | . | 16 | TRBD2 | TRBV14 | TGTGCCAGCAGCCAAGGGTTCCTAGCGGGGGCCTACGAGCAGTACTTC | CASSQGFLAGAYEQYF
TRBJ1-4 | . | 15 | . | TRBV25-1 | TGTGCCAGCAGTCCCCGGAGCACGGGGGGTGAAAAACTGTTTTTT | CASSPRSTGGEKLFF
TRBJ2-1 | . | 17 | . | TRBV5-4 | TGTGCCAGCAGCTTAGGATCCTCTAGGAATAGTTACAATGAGCAGTTCTTC | CASSLGSSRNSYNEQFF
TRBJ1-1 | . | 13 | TRBD1 | TRBV7-3 | TGTGCCAGCAGCACTCCAGGGGGCACTGAAGCTTTCTTT | CASSTPGGTEAFF
TRBJ1-1 | . | 13 | . | TRBV5-5 | TGTGCCAGCAGCCCGGCGGGGGGAACTGAAGCTTTCTTT | CASSPAGGTEAFF
TRBJ1-6 | . | 15 | . | TRBV28 | TGTGCCAGCAGTTTTTCGAGGCCGTCTGGATCACCCCTCCACTTT | CASSFSRPSGSPLHF
TRBJ2-7 | once | 14 | . | TRBV19 | TGTGCCACCTCAAAAGCTACAGGGTATTACGAGCAGTACTTC | CATSKATGYYEQYF